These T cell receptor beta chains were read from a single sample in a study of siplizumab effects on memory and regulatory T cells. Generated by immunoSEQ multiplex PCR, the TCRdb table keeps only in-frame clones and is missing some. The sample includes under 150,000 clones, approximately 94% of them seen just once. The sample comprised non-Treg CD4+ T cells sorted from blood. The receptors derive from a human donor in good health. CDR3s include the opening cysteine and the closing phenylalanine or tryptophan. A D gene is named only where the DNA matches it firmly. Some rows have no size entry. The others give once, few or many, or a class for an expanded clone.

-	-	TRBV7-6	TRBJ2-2	TGTGCCAGCAGCTTAAGAAGGGACACCGGGGAGCTGTTTTTT	CASSLRRDTGELFF
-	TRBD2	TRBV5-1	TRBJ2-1	TGCGCCAGCAGCTTGGCCTTTAGCGGGGGTATGGATGAGCAGTTCTTC	CASSLAFSGGMDEQFF
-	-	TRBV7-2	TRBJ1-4	TGTGCCAGCAGCCCGGCCCCTGGACAGAGAGGACGCGAAAAACTGTTTTTT	CASSPAPGQRGREKLFF
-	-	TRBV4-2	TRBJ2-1	TGTGCCAGCAGCCAAGATCTTTTCTATGAGCAGTTCTTC	CASSQDLFYEQFF
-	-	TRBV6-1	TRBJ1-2	TGTGCCAGCACCCCGACAGGCTCTGGCTACACCTTC	CASTPTGSGYTF
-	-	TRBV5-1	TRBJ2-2	TGCGCCAGCAGCACCGGGGGGCCGGGAACCGGGGAGCTGTTTTTT	CASSTGGPGTGELFF
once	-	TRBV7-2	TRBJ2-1	TGTGCCAGCAGGAATGCTGGGAGGATGGCGCAGTTCTTC	CASRNAGRMAQFF
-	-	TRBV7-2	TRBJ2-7	TGTGCCAGCAGCGCGGGACAGACCCACTACGAGCAGTACTTC	CASSAGQTHYEQYF
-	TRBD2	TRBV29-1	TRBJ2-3	TGCAGCGTTGAAGATGGTCTAGCGGAAAAATACACAGATACGCAGTATTTT	CSVEDGLAEKYTDTQYF
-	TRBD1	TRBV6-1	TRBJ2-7	TGTGCCAGCAGTGTCCGACAGGGGGCCTACGAGCAGTACTTC	CASSVRQGAYEQYF
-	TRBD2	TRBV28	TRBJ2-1	TGTGCCAGCAGTTTATCTAAACGGGGGGTCTACAATGAGCAGTTCTTC	CASSLSKRGVYNEQFF
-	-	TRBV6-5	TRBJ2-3	TGTGCCAGCAGTCGCGGAGGCGGGGCAGATACGCAGTATTTT	CASSRGGGADTQYF
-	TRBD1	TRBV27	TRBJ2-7	TGTGCCAGCAGTTCCGGACAGGGGCCCATCTACGAGCAGTACTTC	CASSSGQGPIYEQYF
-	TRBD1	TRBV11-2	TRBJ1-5	TGTGCCAGCAGCTCAGGGGGCAAGAATCAGCCCCAGCATTTT	CASSSGGKNQPQHF
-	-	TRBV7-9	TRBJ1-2	TGTGCCAGCAGCTTAGGGACAGCAGCTAGCTATGGCTACACCTTC	CASSLGTAASYGYTF
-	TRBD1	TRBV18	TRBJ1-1	TGTGCCAGCTCACCACGCTCAACAGGGGCGAACACTGAAGCTTTCTTT	CASSPRSTGANTEAFF
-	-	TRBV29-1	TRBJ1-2	TGCAGCGACTTTACTAACTATGGCTACACCTTC	CSDFTNYGYTF
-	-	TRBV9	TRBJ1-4	TGTGCCAGCAGCGTAGAGGTCGGAACTAATGAAAAACTGTTTTTT	CASSVEVGTNEKLFF
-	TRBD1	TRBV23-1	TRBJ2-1	TGCGCCAGCAGTCAGGACAGGACCACCAATGAGCAGTTCTTC	CASSQDRTTNEQFF
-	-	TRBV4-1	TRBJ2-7	TGCGCCAGCAGCCAGCGGACAGTGGGGATCTACGAGCAGTACTTC	CASSQRTVGIYEQYF
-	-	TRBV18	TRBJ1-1	TGTGCCAGCTCGTTGGGACCGGGGAACACTGAAGCTTTCTTT	CASSLGPGNTEAFF
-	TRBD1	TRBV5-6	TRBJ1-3	TGTGCCAGCAGCGGGACAGGGGAAAACACCATATATTTT	CASSGTGENTIYF
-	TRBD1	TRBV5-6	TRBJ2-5	TGTGCCAGCAGCGGGGACAGGGGACAAGAGACCCAGTACTTC	CASSGDRGQETQYF
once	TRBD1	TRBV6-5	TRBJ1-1	TGTGCCAGCAGTCAACTACAGGGGGGTCACACTGAAGCTTTCTTT	CASSQLQGGHTEAFF
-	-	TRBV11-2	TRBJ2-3	TGTGCCAGCAGTCAGTGGGGCGGGAGCACAGATACGCAGTATTTT	CASSQWGGSTDTQYF
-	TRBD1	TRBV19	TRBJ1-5	TGTGCCAGCACTGACAGGGCACGCAATCAGCCCCAGCATTTT	CASTDRARNQPQHF
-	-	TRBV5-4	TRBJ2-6	TGTGCCAGCAGCTTGGCCCACCTAAGCTCTGGGGCCAACGTCCTGACTTTC	CASSLAHLSSGANVLTF
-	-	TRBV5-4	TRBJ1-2	TGTGCCAGCAGCTCTGGAAAAGGGGACTATGGCTACACCTTC	CASSSGKGDYGYTF
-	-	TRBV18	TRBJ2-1	TGTGCCAGCTCACCCGGGCGGGACCATGAGCAGTTCTTC	CASSPGRDHEQFF
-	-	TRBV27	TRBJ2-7	TGTGCCAGCAGTGGACCTCAGGGGAGCTCCTACGAGCAGTACTTC	CASSGPQGSSYEQYF
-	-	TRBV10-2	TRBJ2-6	TGCGCCAGCAGGGCAAATTCTATACGGGCCAACGTCCTGACTTTC	CASRANSIRANVLTF
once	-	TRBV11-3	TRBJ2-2	TGTGCCAGCAGCTTAACGTGGGAGGGGGGCACCGGGGAGCTGTTTTTT	CASSLTWEGGTGELFF
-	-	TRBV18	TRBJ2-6	TGTGCCAGCTCTGGGTCTGGGGCCAACGTCCTGACTTTC	CASSGSGANVLTF
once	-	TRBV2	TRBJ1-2	TGTGCCAGCAGTGAGATACTAAGGGGCTATGGCTACACCTTC	CASSEILRGYGYTF
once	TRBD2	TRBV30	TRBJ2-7	TGTGCCTTCGGGACTAGCGGTATGGGCGAGCAGTACTTC	CAFGTSGMGEQYF
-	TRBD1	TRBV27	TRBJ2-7	TGTGCCAGCATCCCGTCACAGGGGGGACGCTACGAGCAGTACTTC	CASIPSQGGRYEQYF
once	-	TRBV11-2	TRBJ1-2	TGTGCCAGCAGCCTTAGGGTGGATGGCTACACCTTC	CASSLRVDGYTF
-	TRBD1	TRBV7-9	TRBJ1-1	TGTGCCAGCAGCTCTGCTCCGGGACAGGGGAGTACTGAAGCTTTCTTT	CASSSAPGQGSTEAFF
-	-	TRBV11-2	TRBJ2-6	TGTGCCAGCAGCGGGGGAGAGGGCCGCGTCCTGACTTTC	CASSGGEGRVLTF
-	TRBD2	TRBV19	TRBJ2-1	TGTGCCAGTTTGGGACTAGCGGGAGTGAATGAGCAGTTCTTC	CASLGLAGVNEQFF
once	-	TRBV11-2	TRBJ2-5	TGTGCCAGCAGCCGCTACAGGCGGCTGGGGACCCAGTACTTC	CASSRYRRLGTQYF
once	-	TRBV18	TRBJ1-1	TGTGCCAGCTCACCACCGGAGGAGACTGAAGCTTTCTTT	CASSPPEETEAFF
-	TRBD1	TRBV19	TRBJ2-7	TGTGCCAGTAAACATGGACAGGGGGCATACGAGCAGTACTTC	CASKHGQGAYEQYF
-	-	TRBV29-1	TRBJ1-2	TGCAGCGTTGTTAAAGATTCCTACTCCGGCTACACCTTC	CSVVKDSYSGYTF
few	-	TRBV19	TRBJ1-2	TGTGCCAGTAGTTCAAGGGAGGGGAACTATGGCTACACCTTC	CASSSREGNYGYTF
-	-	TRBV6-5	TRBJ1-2	TGTGCCAGCAGTTACTTGGCCCAGGGACTGTATGGCTACACCTTC	CASSYLAQGLYGYTF
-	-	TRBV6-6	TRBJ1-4	TGTGCCAGCAGACGCGAAGGTCGTGAAAAACTGTTTTTT	CASRREGREKLFF
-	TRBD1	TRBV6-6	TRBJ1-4	TGTGCCAGCAGCCCGGACAGGGCGAGGGAAAAACTGTTTTTT	CASSPDRAREKLFF
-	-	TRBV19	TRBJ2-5	TGTGCCAGTAGTGGGACGGACCAAGAGACCCAGTACTTC	CASSGTDQETQYF
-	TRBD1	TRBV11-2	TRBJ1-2	TGTGCCAGCAGCGTACAGGGGGCGTATGGCTACACCTTC	CASSVQGAYGYTF
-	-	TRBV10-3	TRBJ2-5	TGTGCCACCGGAACACAGACAATCCATTCAGGAACCCAGTACTTC	CATGTQTIHSGTQYF
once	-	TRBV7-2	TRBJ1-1	TGTGCCAGCAGCTTAAATCGCCTGAACACTGAAGCTTTCTTT	CASSLNRLNTEAFF
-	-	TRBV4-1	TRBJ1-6	TGCGCCAGCAGCCAAGTACATCGGGGTAATTCACCCCTCCACTTT	CASSQVHRGNSPLHF